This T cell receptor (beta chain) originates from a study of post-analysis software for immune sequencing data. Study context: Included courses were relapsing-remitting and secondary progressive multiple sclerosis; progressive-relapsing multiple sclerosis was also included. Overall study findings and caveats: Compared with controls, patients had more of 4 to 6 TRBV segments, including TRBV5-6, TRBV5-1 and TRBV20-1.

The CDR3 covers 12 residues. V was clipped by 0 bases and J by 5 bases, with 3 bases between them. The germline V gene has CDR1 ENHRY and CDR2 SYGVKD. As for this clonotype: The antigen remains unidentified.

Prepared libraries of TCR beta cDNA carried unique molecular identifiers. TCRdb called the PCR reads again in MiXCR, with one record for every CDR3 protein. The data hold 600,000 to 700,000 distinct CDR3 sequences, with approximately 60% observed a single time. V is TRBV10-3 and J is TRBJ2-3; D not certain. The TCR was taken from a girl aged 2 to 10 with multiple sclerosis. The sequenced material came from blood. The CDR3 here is CAISESEDTQYF. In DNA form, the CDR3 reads TGTGCCATCAGTGAGTCGGAAGATACGCAGTATTTT.